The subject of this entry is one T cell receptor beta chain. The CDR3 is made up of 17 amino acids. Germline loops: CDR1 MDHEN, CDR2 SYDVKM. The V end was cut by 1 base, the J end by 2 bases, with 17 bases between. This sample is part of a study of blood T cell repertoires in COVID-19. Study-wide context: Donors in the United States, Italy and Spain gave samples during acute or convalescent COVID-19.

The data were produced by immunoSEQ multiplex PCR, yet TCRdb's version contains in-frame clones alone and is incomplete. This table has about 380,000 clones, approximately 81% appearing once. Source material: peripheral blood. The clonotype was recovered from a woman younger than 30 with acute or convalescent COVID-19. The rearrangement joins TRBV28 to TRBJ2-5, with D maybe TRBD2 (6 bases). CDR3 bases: TGTGCCAGCAGTTTATACCCCCATGAAGGGACTCAAGAGACCCAGTACTTC. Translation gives CASSLYPHEGTQETQYF. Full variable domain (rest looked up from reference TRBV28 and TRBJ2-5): DVKVTQSSRYLVKRTGEKVFLECVQDMDHENMFWYRQDPGLGLRLIYFSYDVKMKEKGDIPEGYSVSREKKERFSLILESASTNQTSMYLCASSLYPHEGTQETQYFGPGTRLLVL.